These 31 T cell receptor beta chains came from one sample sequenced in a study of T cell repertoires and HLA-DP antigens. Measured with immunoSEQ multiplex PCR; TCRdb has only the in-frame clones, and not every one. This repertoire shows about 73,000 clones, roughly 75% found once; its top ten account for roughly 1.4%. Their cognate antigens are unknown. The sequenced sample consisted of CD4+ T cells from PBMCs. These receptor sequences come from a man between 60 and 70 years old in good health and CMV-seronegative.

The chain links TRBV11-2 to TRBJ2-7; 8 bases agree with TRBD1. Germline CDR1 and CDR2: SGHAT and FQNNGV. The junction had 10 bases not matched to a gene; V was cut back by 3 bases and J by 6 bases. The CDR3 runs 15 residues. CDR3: CASSLTGDPTREQYF. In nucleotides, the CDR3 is TGTGCCAGCAGCTTGACAGGGGACCCGACCCGCGAGCAGTACTTC.

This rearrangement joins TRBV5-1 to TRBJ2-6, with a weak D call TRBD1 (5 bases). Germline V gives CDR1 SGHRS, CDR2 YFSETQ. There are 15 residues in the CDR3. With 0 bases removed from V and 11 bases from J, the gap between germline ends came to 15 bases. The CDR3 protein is CASSLGAGLDDVLTF. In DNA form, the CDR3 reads TGCGCCAGCAGCTTGGGGGCAGGGTTGGATGACGTCCTGACTTTC.

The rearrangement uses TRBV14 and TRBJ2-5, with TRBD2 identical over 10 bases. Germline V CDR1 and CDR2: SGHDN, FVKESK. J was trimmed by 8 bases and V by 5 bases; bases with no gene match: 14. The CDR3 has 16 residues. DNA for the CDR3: TGTGCCAGCAGCGGATGGAAGGGACTAGCGCCAGACACCCAGTACTTC. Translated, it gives CASSGWKGLAPDTQYF.

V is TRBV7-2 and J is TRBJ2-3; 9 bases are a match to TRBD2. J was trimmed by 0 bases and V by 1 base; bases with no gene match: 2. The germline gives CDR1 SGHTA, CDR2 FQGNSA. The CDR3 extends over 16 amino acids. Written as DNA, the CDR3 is TGTGCCAGCAGCTTAGTTCTAGCGGGGAGCACAGATACGCAGTATTTT. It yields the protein CASSLVLAGSTDTQYF.

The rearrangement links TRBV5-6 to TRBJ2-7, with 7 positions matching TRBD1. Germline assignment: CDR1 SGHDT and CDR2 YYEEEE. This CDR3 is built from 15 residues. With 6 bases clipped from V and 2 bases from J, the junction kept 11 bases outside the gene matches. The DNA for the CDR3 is TGTGCCAGCACTCTGACAGGGTCTGGTACCTACGAGCAGTACGTC. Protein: CASTLTGSGTYEQYV.

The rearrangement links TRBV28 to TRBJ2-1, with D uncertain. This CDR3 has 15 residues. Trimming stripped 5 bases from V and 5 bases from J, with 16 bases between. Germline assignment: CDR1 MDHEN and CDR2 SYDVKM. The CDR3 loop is CASSPLVGTHNEQFF. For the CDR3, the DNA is TGTGCCAGCAGTCCCCTAGTCGGTACCCACAATGAGCAGTTCTTC.

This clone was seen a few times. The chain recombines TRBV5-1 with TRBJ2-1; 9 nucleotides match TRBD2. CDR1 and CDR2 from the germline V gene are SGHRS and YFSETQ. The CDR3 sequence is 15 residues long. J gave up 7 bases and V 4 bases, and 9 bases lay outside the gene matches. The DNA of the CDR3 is TGCGCCAGCAGCATAGCGGGAGCCCAAGGGAATGAGCAGTTCTTC. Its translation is CASSIAGAQGNEQFF.

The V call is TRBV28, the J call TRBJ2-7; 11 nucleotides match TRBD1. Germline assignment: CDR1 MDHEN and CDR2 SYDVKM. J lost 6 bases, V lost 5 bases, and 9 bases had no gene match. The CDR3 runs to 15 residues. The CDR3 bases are TGTGCCAGCAGTATCCCAGGGACAGGGGGTTCCGAGCAGTACTTC. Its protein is CASSIPGTGGSEQYF.

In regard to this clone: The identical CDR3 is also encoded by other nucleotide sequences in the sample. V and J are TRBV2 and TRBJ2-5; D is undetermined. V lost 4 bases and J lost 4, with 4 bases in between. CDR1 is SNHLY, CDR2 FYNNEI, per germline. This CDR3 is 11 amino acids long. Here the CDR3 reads CASSGGETQYF. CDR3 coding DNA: TGTGCCAGCAGTGGAGGAGAGACCCAGTACTTC.

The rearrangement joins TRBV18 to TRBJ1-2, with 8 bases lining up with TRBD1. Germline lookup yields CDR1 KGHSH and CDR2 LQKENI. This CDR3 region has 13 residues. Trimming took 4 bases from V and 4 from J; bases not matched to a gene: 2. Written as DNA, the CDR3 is TGTGCCAGCTCACAGGACAGGGTCTATGGCTACACCTTC. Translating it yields CASSQDRVYGYTF.

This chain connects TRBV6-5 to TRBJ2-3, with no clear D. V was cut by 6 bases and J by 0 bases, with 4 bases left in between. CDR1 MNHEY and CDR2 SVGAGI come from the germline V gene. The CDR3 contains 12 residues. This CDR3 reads CASRGSTDTQYF. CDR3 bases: TGTGCCAGCAGGGGAAGCACAGATACGCAGTATTTT.

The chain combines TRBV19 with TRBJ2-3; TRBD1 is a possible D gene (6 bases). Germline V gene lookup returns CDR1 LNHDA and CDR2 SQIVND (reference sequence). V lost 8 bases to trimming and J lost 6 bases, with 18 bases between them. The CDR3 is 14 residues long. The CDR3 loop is CASQRGTGRDTQYF. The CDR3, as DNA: TGTGCCAGTCAAAGGGGAACAGGGCGTGATACGCAGTATTTT.

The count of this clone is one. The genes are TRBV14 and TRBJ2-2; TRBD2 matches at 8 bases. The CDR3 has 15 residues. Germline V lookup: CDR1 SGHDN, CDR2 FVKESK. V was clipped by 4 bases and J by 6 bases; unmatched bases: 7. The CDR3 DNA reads TGTGCCAGCAGCCCAAGATGGCGGGGGGCCGGGGAGCTGTTTTTT. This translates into CASSPRWRGAGELFF.

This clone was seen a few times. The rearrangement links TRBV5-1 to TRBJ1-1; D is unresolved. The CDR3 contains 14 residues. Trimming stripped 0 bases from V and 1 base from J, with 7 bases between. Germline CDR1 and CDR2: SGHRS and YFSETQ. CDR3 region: CASSLAQTNTEAFF. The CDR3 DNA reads TGCGCCAGCAGCTTGGCACAAACGAACACTGAAGCTTTCTTT.

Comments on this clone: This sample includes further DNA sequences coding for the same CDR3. The CDR3 is CASRGVSYNEQFF. The DNA of the CDR3 is TGCGCCAGCAGGGGGGTCTCCTACAATGAGCAGTTCTTC. This chain connects TRBV10-2 to TRBJ2-1; D possibly matches TRBD1 or TRBD2 (5 bases each). The CDR3 has 13 amino acids. Looked up from germline, CDR1 is WSHSY and CDR2 is SAAADI. Trimming stripped 6 bases from V and 0 bases from J, with 6 bases between.

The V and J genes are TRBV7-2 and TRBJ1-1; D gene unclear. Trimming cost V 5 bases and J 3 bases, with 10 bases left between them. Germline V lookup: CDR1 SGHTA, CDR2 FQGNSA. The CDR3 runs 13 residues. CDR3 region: CASSTGPYTEAFF. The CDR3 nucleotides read TGTGCCAGCAGCACCGGACCTTACACTGAAGCTTTCTTT.

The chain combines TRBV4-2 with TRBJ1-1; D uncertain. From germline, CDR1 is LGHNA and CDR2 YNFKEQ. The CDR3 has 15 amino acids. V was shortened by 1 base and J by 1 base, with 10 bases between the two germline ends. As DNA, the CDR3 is TGTGCCAGCAGCCAAGTAAGGTTTGGGAACACTGAAGCTTTCTTT. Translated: CASSQVRFGNTEAFF.

The CDR3 protein is CASSQRTGGETQYF. The CDR3 region has the DNA TGTGCCAGCAGCCAACGGACAGGGGGAGAGACCCAGTACTTC. The chain couples TRBV5-4 to TRBJ2-5; 10 bases agree with TRBD1. The V gene's germline CDR1 is SGHNT and CDR2 YYREEE (reference sequence). Trimming removed 4 bases from V and 4 bases from J; junction bases left unmatched: 4. CDR3 length: 14 residues.

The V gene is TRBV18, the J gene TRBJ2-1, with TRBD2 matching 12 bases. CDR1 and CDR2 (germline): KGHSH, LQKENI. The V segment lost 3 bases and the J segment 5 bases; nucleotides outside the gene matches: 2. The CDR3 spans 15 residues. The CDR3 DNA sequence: TGTGCCAGCTCACCTCGACTAGCGGGAGACAATGAGCAGTTCTTC. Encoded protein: CASSPRLAGDNEQFF. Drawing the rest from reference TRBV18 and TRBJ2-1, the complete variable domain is NAGVMQNPRHLVRRRGQEARLRCSPMKGHSHVYWYRQLPEEGLKFMVYLQKENIIDESGMPKERFSAEFPKEGPSILRIQQVVRGDSAAYFCASSPRLAGDNEQFFGPGTRLTVL.

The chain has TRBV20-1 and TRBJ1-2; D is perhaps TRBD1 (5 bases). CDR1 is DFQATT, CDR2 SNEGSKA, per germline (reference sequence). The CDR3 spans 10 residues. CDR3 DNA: TGCGGGGCGCAGGAAAATGGCTACACCTTC. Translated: CGAQENGYTF.

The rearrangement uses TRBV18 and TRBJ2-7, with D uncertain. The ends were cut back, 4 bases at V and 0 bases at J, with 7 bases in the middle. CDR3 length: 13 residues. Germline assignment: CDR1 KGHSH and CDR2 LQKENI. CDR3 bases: TGTGCCAGCTCACGCGAGGTCTCCTACGAGCAGTACTTC. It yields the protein CASSREVSYEQYF.

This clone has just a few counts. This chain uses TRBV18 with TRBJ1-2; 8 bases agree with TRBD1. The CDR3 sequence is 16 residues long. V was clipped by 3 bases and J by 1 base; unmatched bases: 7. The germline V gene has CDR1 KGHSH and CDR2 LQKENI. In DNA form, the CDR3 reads TGTGCCAGCTCACCTCTGGACAGGGCCTTTAACTATGGCTACACCTTC. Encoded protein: CASSPLDRAFNYGYTF.

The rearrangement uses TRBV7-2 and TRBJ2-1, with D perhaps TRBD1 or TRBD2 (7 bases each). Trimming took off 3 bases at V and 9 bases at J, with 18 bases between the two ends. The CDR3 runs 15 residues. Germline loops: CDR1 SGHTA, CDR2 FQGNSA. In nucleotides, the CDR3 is TGTGCCAGCAGCTTGGGGAGGGGGCTAGTAGGTGAGCAGTTCTTC. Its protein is CASSLGRGLVGEQFF.

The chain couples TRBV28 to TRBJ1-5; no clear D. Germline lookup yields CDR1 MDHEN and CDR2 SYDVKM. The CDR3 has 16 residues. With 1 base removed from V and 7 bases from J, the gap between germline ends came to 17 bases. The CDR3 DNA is TGTGCCAGCAGTTTATTCGTCCGGGTGGCATCGCAGCCCCAGCATTTT. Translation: CASSLFVRVASQPQHF.

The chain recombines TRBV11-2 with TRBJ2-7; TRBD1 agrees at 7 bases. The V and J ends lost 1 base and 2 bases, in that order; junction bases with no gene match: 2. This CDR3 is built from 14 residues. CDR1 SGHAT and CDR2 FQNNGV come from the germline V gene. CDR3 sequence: CASSLGQGAYEQYV. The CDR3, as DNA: TGTGCCAGCAGCTTAGGACAGGGAGCCTACGAGCAGTACGTC.

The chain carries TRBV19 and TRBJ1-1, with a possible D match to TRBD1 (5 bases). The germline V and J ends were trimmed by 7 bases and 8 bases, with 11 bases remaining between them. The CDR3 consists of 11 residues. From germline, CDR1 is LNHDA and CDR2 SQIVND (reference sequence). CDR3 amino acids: CASTGEVEAFF. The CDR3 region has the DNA TGTGCCAGTACGGGGGAGGTGGAAGCTTTCTTT.

The CDR3 nucleotides are TGTGCCAGCAGTAAAGCGACAGGGGTTTCAGGGGAGCTGTTTTTT. Its translation is CASSKATGVSGELFF. The chain is built from TRBV28 and TRBJ2-2; 8 bases are a match to TRBD1. Germline CDR1 is MDHEN and CDR2 is SYDVKM. This CDR3 spans 15 amino acids. V trimming: 5 bases; J trimming: 8 bases; junction bases outside the gene matches: 10.

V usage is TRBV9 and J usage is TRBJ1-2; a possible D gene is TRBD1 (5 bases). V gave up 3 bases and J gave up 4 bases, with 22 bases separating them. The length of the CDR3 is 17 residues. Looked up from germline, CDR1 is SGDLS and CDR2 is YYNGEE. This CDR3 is CASSATRSGSPSYGYTF. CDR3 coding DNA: TGTGCCAGCAGCGCCACTCGCTCAGGGTCCCCTAGCTATGGCTACACCTTC.

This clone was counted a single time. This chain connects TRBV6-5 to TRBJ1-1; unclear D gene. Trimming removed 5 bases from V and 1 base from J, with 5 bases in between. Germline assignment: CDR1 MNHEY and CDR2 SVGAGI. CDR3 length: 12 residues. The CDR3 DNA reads TGTGCCAGCAGTGGCTGGAACACTGAAGCTTTCTTT. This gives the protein CASSGWNTEAFF.

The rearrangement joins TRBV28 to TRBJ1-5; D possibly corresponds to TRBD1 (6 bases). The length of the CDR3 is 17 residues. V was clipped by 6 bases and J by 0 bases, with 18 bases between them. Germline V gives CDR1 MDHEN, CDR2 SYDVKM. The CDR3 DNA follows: TGTGCCAGCAGACCAACATCCGGGACACCTAGCAATCAGCCCCAGCATTTT. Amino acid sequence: CASRPTSGTPSNQPQHF. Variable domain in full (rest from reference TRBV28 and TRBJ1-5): DVKVTQSSRYLVKRTGEKVFLECVQDMDHENMFWYRQDPGLGLRLIYFSYDVKMKEKGDIPEGYSVSREKKERFSLILESASTNQTSMYLCASRPTSGTPSNQPQHFGDGTRLSIL.

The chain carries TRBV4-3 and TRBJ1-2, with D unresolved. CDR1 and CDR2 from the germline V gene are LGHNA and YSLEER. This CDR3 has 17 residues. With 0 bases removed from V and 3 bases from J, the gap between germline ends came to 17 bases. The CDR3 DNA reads TGCGCCAGCAGCCAAGACTCGGGGTTTGCCGTATACTATGGCTACACCTTC. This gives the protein CASSQDSGFAVYYGYTF.